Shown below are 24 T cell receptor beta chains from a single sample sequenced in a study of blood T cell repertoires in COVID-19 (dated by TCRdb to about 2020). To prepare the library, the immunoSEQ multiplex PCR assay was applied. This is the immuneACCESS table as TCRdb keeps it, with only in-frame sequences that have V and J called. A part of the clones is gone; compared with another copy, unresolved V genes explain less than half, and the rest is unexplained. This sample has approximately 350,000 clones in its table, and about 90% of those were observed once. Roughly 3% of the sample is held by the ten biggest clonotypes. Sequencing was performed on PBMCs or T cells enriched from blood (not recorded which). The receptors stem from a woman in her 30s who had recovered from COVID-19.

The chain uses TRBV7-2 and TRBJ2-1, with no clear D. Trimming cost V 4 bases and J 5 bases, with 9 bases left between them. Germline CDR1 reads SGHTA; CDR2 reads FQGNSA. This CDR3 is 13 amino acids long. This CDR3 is CASSYERNNEQFF. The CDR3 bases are TGTGCCAGCAGCTATGAGCGAAACAATGAGCAGTTCTTC.

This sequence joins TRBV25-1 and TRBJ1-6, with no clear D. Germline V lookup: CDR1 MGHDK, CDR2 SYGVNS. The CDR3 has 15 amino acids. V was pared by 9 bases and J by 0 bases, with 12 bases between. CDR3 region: CASGSRGSYNSPLHF. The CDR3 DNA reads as TGTGCCAGTGGATCTCGGGGCTCCTATAATTCACCCCTCCACTTT.

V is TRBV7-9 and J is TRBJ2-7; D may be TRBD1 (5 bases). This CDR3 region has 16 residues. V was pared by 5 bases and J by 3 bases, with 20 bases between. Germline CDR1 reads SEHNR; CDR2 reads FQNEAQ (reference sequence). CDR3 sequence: CASSHLVSDSRYEQYF. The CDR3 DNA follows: TGTGCCAGCAGCCACTTAGTAAGTGACAGCCGCTACGAGCAGTACTTC. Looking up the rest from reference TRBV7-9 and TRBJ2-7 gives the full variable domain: DTGVSQNPRHKITKRGQNVTFRCDPISEHNRLYWYRQTLGQGPEFLTYFQNEAQLEKSRLLSDRFSAERPKGSFSTLEIQRTEQGDSAMYLCASSHLVSDSRYEQYFGPGTRLTVT.

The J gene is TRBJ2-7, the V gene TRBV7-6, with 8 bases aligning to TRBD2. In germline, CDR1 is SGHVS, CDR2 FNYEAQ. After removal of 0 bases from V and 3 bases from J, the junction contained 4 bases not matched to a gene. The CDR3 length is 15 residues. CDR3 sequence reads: CASSLARGELYEQYF. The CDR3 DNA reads TGTGCCAGCAGCTTAGCGCGGGGGGAACTCTACGAGCAGTACTTC.

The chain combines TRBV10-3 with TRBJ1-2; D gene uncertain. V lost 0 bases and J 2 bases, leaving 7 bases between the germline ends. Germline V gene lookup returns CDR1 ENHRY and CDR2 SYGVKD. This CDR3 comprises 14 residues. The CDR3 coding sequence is TGTGCCATCAGTGAGTCCAGGCAGAACTATGGCTACACCTTC. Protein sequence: CAISESRQNYGYTF.

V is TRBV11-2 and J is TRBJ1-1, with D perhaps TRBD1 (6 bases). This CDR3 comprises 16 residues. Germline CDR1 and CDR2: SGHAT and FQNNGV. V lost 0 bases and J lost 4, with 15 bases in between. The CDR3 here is CASSLDLGTRTTEAFF. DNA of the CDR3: TGTGCCAGCAGCTTAGATCTTGGGACAAGAACCACTGAAGCTTTCTTT.

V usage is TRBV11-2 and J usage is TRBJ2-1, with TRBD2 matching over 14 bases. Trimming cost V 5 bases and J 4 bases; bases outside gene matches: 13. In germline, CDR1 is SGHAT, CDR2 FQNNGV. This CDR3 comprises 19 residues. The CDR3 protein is CASSLAPGTSGGPYNEQFF. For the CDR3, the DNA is TGTGCCAGCAGCCTGGCTCCCGGGACTAGCGGGGGACCGTACAATGAGCAGTTCTTC.

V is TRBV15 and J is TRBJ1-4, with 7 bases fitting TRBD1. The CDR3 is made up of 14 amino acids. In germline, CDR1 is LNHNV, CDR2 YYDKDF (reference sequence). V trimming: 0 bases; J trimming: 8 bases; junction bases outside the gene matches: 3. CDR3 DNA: TGTGCCACCAGCAGAGAAGACAGGGAAGAAAAACTGTTTTTT. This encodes CATSREDREEKLFF.

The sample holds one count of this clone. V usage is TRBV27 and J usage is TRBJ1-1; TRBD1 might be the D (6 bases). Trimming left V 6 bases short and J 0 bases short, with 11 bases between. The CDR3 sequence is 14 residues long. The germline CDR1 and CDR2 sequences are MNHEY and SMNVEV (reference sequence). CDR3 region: CASSQRGLNTEAFF. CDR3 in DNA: TGTGCCAGCAGCCAGCGGGGGCTGAACACTGAAGCTTTCTTT.

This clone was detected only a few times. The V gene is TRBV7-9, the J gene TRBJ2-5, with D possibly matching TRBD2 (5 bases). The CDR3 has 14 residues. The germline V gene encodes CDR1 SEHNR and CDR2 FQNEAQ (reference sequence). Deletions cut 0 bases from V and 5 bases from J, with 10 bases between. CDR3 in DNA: TGTGCCAGCAGCTTAGCCCCGGGGTTCGAGACCCAGTACTTC. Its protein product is CASSLAPGFETQYF.

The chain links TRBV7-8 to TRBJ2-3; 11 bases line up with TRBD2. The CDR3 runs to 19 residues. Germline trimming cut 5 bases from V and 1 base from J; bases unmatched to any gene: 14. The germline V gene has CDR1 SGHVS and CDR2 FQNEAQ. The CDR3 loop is CASSEFPGLAARGTDTQYF. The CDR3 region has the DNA TGTGCCAGCAGCGAATTTCCGGGACTAGCGGCGCGGGGCACAGATACGCAGTATTTT.

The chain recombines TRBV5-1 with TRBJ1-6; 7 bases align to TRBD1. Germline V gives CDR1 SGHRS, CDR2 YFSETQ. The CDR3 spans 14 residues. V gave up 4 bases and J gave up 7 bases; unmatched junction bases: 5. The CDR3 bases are TGCGCCAGCAGCCCGGGACAGAACAATTCACCCCTCCACTTT. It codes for CASSPGQNNSPLHF.

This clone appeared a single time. Here the CDR3 reads CASSIDPAGTEAFF. The DNA of the CDR3 is TGTGCCAGCAGCATTGACCCTGCGGGCACTGAAGCTTTCTTT. The chain is built from TRBV5-4 and TRBJ1-1, with D unresolved. The CDR3 covers 14 residues. V dropped 4 bases and J dropped 4 bases, with 14 bases sitting between them. Germline V gives CDR1 SGHNT, CDR2 YYREEE (reference sequence). Drawing the rest from reference TRBV5-4 and TRBJ1-1, the complete variable domain is ETGVTQSPTHLIKTRGQQVTLRCSSQSGHNTVSWYQQALGQGPQFIFQYYREEENGRGNFPPRFSGLQFPNYSSELNVNALELDDSALYLCASSIDPAGTEAFFGQGTRLTVV.

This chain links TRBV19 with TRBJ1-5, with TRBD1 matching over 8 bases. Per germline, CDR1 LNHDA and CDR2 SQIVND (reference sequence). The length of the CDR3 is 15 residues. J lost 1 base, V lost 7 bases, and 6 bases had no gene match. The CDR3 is CASTSWDRSNQPQHF. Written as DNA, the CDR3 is TGTGCCAGTACCTCCTGGGACAGGAGCAATCAGCCCCAGCATTTT.

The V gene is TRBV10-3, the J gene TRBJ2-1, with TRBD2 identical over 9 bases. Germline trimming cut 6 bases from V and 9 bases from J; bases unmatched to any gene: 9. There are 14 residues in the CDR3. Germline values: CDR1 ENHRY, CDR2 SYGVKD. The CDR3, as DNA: TGTGCCATCAGCTTTGCGGGAGGGCCCGTTGAGCAGTTCTTC. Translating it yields CAISFAGGPVEQFF.

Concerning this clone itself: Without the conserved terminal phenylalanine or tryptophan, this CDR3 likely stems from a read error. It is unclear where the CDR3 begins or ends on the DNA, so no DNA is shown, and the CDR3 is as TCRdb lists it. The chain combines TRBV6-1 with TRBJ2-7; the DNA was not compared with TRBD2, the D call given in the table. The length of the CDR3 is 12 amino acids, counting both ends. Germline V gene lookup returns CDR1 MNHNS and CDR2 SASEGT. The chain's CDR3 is CASSEAQREREL.

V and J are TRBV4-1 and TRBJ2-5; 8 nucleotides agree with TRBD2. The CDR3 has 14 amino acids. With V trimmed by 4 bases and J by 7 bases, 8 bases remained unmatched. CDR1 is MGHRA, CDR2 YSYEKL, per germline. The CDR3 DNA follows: TGCGCCAGCAGCCCCGATAGCGGGGACCGGACCCAGTACTTC. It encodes CASSPDSGDRTQYF.

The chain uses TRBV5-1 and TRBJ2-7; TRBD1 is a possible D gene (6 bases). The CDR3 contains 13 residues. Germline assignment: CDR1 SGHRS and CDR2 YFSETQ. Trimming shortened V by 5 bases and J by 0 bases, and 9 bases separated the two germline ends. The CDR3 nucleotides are TGCGCCAGCAGAACGACAGGCTCCTACGAGCAGTACTTC. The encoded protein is CASRTTGSYEQYF. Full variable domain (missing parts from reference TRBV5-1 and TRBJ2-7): KAGVTQTPRYLIKTRGQQVTLSCSPISGHRSVSWYQQTPGQGLQFLFEYFSETQRNKGNFPGRFSGRQFSNSRSEMNVSTLELGDSALYLCASRTTGSYEQYFGPGTRLTVT.

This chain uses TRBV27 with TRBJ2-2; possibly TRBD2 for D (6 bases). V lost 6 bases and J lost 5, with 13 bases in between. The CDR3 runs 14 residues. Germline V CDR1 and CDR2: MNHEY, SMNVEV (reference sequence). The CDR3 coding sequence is TGTGCCAGCAGACTTACGGGGGTTACCGGGGAGCTGTTTTTT. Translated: CASRLTGVTGELFF.

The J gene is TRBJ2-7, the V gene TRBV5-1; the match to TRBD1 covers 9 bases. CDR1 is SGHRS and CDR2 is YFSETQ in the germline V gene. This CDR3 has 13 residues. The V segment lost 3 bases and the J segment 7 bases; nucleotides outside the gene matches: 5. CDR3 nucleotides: TGCGCCAGCAGCTGGACAGGGGTCCTTGAGCAGTACTTC. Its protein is CASSWTGVLEQYF.

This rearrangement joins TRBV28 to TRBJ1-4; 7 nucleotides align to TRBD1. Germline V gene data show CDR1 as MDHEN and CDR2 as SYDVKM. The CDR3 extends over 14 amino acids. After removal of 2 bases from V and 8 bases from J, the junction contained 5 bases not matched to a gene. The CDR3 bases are TGTGCCAGCAGTTTAACAGGGGCAGGAGAAAAACTGTTTTTT. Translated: CASSLTGAGEKLFF.

The CDR3 DNA reads as TGTGCCAGCAGCTTAAGCCAGGGCACAGATACGCAGTATTTT. This sequence encodes CASSLSQGTDTQYF. The chain employs TRBV7-9 and TRBJ2-3; no definite D call. Germline V gene data show CDR1 as SEHNR and CDR2 as FQNEAQ (reference sequence). The CDR3 spans 14 residues. V lost 2 bases, J lost 1 base, and 7 bases lay in between.

CDR3 sequence (DNA): TGTGCCAGCACCCGGGTGCGGGATTCACCCCTCCACTTT. Residues: CASTRVRDSPLHF. The genes are TRBV6-5 and TRBJ1-6; D not resolved. The CDR3 is 13 amino acids. V dropped 7 bases and J dropped 8 bases, with 12 bases sitting between them. Germline V gene lookup returns CDR1 MNHEY and CDR2 SVGAGI.

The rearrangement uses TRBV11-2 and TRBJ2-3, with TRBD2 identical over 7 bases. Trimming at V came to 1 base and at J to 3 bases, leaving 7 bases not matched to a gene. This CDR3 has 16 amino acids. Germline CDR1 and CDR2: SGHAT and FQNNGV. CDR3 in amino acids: CASSLVGGSRTDTQYF. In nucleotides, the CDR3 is TGTGCCAGCAGCTTAGTTGGCGGGAGTCGTACAGATACGCAGTATTTT.